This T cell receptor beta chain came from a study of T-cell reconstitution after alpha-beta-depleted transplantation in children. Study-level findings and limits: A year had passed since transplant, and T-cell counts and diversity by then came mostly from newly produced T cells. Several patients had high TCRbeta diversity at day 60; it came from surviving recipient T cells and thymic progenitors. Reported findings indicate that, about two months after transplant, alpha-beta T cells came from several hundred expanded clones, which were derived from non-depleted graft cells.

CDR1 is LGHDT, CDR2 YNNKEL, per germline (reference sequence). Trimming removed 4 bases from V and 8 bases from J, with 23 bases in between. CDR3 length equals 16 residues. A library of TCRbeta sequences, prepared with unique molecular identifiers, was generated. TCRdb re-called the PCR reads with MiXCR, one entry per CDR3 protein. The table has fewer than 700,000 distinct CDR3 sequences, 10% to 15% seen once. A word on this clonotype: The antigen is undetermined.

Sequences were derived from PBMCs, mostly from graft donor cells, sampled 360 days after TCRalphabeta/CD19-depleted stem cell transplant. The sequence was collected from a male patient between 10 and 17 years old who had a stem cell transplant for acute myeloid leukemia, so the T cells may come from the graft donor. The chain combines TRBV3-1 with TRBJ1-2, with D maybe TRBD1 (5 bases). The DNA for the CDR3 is TGTGCCAGCAGCCCCGAACCCGGGACCCCTTTCGGCGGCTACACCTTC. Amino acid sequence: CASSPEPGTPFGGYTF.